The clone carrying this T cell receptor beta chain was picked up one time. The antigen is undetermined. CDR1 and CDR2 (germline): MNHEY, SMNVEV (reference sequence). CDR3 length equals 14 residues. With V trimmed by 6 bases and J by 4 bases, 3 bases remained unmatched. This PCR relied on a set of 60 Vbeta primers and 13 Jbeta primers. TCRdb's table, derived via immunoSEQ multiplex PCR, lists solely in-frame clones and lacks some. The profile shows 150,000 to 200,000 clones, 70% to 85% of them singletons. This specimen comes from a study of cytomegalovirus exposure and HLA in healthy donors. General study results and limits: A missense DCLRE1C variant was associated with V- and J-gene trimming of TCR beta chains in a later analysis, and an independent cohort replicated the association. Being productive about 90% or about 30% of the time was typical of most TCR beta V segments in an earlier analysis.

Sequenced material: PBMCs. The receptor's source is a woman aged 25 to 39 in good health and CMV-seropositive. This rearrangement joins TRBV27 to TRBJ1-5, with 10 bases aligning to TRBD1. In nucleotides, the CDR3 is TGTGCCAGCAGACGGGACAGGGGAAATCAGCCCCAGCATTTT. The encoded protein is CASRRDRGNQPQHF.